This T cell receptor (beta chain) was profiled in a study of OX40 agonist ivuxolimab in advanced cancers. In the study overall: Patients assigned to dose escalation were diagnosed with hepatocellular carcinoma, melanoma, renal cell or head and neck cancer. Findings and limits, study-wide: Among the lowest levels of clonal expansion were found in partial responders at 0.1-3.0 mg/kg.

Sequenced by immunoSEQ multiplex PCR; TCRdb stores in-frame clones only, minus some. Here the sample spans tens of thousands of clones, roughly nine tenths being singletons. V was shortened by 5 bases and J by 3 bases, with 14 bases between the two germline ends. Germline lookup yields CDR1 MDHEN and CDR2 SYDVKM. The CDR3 is made up of 15 amino acids. Comments on this clone: The antigen is unknown.

Autoimmune disease history or systemic immunosuppression was exclusionary. This material consisted of CD4+ or CD8+ T cells sorted from blood, taken in a trial of the OX40 agonist ivuxolimab. The chain recombines TRBV28 with TRBJ2-1; D is tentatively TRBD1 or TRBD2 (5 bases each). This receptor was identified in an adult with an advanced solid tumor such as melanoma, head and neck, liver or kidney cancer. The CDR3 DNA reads as TGTGCCAGCAGTAAGGTGGGGGACCGCTACAATGAGCAGTTCTTC. Its translation is CASSKVGDRYNEQFF.